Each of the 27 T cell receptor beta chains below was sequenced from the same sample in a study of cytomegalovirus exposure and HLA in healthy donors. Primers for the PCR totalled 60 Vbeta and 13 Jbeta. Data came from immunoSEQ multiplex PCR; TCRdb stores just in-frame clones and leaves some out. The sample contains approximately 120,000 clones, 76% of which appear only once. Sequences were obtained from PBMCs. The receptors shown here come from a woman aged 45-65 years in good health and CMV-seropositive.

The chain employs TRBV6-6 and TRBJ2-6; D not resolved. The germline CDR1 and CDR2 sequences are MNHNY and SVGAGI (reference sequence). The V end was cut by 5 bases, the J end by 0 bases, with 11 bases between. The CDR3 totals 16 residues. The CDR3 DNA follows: TGTGCCAGCAGTACCATTTTAGACTCTGGGGCCAACGTCCTGACTTTC. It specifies CASSTILDSGANVLTF.

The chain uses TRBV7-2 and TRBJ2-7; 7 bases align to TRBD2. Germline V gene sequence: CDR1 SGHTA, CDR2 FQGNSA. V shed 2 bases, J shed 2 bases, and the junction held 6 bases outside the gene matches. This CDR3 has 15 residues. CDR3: CASSLPPGGAYEQYF. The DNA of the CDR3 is TGTGCCAGCAGCTTACCCCCTGGGGGGGCCTACGAGCAGTACTTC. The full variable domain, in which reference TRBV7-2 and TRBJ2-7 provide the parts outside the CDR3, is GAGVSQSPSNKVTEKGKDVELRCDPISGHTALYWYRQSLGQGLEFLIYFQGNSAPDKSGLPSDRFSAERTGGSVSTLTIQRTQQEDSAVYLCASSLPPGGAYEQYFGPGTRLTVT.

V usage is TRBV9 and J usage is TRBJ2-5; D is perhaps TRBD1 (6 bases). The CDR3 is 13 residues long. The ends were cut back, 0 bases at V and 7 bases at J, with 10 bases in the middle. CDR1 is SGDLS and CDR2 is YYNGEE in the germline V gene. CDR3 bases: TGTGCCAGCAGCGTAGAAGTAGGGGGGACCCAGTACTTC. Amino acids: CASSVEVGGTQYF.

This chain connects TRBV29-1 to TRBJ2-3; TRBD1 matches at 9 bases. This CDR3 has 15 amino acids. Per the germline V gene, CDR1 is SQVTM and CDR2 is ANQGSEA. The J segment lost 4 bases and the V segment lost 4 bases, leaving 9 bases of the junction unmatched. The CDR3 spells CSVGYGTGKSDTQYF. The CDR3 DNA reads TGCAGCGTTGGGTACGGGACAGGGAAATCAGATACGCAGTATTTT.

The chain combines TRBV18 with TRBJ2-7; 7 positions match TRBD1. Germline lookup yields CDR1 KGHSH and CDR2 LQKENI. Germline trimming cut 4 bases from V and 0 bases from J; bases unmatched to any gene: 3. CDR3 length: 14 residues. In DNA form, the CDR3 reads TGTGCCAGCTCACTGGGACAGTACTCCTACGAGCAGTACTTC. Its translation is CASSLGQYSYEQYF. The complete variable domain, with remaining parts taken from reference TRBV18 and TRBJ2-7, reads NAGVMQNPRHLVRRRGQEARLRCSPMKGHSHVYWYRQLPEEGLKFMVYLQKENIIDESGMPKERFSAEFPKEGPSILRIQQVVRGDSAAYFCASSLGQYSYEQYFGPGTRLTVT.

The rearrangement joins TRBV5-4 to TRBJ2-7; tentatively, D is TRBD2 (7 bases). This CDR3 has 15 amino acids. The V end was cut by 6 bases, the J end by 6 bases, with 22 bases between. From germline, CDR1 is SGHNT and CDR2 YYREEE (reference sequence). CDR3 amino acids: CASNMGGPSVPEQYF. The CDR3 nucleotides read TGTGCCAGCAACATGGGGGGGCCCAGTGTCCCCGAGCAGTACTTC. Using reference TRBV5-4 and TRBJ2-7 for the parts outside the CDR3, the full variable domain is ETGVTQSPTHLIKTRGQQVTLRCSSQSGHNTVSWYQQALGQGPQFIFQYYREEENGRGNFPPRFSGLQFPNYSSELNVNALELDDSALYLCASNMGGPSVPEQYFGPGTRLTVT.

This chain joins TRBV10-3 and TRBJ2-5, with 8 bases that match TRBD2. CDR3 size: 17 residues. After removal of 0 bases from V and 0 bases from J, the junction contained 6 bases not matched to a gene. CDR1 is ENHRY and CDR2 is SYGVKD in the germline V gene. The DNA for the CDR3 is TGTGCCATCAGTGAGTCGAGAACTAGCGGAAACCAAGAGACCCAGTACTTC. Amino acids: CAISESRTSGNQETQYF.

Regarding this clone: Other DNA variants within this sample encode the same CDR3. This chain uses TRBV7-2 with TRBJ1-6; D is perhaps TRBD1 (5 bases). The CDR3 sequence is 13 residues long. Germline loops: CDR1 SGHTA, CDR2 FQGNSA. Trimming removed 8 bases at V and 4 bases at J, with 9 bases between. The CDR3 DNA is TGTGCCAGCGCCGCAGGGTATAATTCACCCCTCCACTTT. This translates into CASAAGYNSPLHF.

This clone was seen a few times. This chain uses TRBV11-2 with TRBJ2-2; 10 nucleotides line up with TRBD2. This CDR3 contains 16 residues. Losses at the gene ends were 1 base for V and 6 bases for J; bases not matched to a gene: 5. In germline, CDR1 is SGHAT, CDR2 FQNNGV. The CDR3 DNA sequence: TGTGCCAGCAGCTTAGGTTTAGCGGGAGGTTCCGGGGAGCTGTTTTTT. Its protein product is CASSLGLAGGSGELFF.

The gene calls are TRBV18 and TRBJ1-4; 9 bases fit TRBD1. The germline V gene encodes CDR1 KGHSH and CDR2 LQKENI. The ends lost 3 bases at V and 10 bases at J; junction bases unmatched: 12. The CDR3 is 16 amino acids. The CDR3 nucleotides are TGTGCCAGCTCACCGAACCTCGGGACAGGGAAAGGAAAACTGTTTTTT. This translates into CASSPNLGTGKGKLFF.

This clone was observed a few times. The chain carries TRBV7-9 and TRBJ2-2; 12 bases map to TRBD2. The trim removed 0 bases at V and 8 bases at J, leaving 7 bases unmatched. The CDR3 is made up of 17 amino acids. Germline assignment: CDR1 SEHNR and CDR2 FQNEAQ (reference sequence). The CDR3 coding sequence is TGTGCCAGCAGCTTAGCGACTAGCGGGAGAGAAAGTGGGGAGCTGTTTTTT. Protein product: CASSLATSGRESGELFF.

CDR3 sequence: CASRGPGTTNEKLFF. DNA for the CDR3: TGTGCCAGCAGGGGCCCTGGAACCACTAATGAAAAACTGTTTTTT. This rearrangement joins TRBV2 to TRBJ1-4; D call uncertain. This CDR3 region has 15 residues. Trimming took 6 bases from V and 2 from J, leaving 13 bases between them. Germline-derived CDR1 and CDR2 are SNHLY and FYNNEI.

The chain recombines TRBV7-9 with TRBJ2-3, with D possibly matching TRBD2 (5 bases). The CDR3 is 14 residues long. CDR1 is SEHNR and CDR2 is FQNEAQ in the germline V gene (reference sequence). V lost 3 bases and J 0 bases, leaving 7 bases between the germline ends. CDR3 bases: TGTGCCAGCAGCTTTGAGGGAAGCACAGATACGCAGTATTTT. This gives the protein CASSFEGSTDTQYF.

CDR3 in amino acids: CASSRYSYEQYF. As DNA, the CDR3 is TGTGCCAGCAGTCGCTACTCCTACGAGCAGTACTTC. V usage is TRBV11-2 and J usage is TRBJ2-7; D not certain. The V gene's germline CDR1 is SGHAT and CDR2 FQNNGV. There are 12 residues in the CDR3. Trimming pared 6 bases from V and 0 bases from J, leaving 6 bases between.

Here the CDR3 DNA reads TGTGCCAGCAGCTTGGTGACTAGCGGGAGCGGCGAGCAGTACTTC. Amino acid sequence: CASSLVTSGSGEQYF. J is TRBJ2-7 and V is TRBV5-4, with 12 nucleotides matching TRBD2. Germline V gene sequence: CDR1 SGHNT, CDR2 YYREEE (reference sequence). With 0 bases clipped from V and 6 bases from J, the junction kept 4 bases outside the gene matches. The CDR3 length is 15 residues.

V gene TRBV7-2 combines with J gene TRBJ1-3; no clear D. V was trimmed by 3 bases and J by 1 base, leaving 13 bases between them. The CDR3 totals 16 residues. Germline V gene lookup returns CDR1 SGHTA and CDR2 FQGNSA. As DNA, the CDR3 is TGTGCCAGCAGCTTCGGGTCAGCCAATTCTGGAAACACCATATATTTT. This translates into CASSFGSANSGNTIYF.

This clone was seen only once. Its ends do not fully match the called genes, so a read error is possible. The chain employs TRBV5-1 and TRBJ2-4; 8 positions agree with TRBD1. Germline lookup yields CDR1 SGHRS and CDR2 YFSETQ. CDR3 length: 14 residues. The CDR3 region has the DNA TGCGCCAGCACCGGGACAGGTGTGGAAAACAGTCAGTACTTC. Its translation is CASTGTGVENSQYF.

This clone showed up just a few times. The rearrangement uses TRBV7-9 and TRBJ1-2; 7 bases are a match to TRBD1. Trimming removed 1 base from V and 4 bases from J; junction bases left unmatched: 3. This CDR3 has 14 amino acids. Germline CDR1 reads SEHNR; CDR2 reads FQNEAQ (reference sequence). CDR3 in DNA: TGTGCCAGCAGCTTAGTGGACAGGTTCTATGGCTACACCTTC. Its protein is CASSLVDRFYGYTF.

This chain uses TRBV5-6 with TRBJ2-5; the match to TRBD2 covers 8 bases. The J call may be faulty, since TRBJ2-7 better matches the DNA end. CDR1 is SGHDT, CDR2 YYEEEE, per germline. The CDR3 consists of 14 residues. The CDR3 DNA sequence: TGTGCCAGCAGCTTCCAAGCGGGAGAGTACGAGCAGTACTTC. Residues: CASSFQAGEYEQYF.

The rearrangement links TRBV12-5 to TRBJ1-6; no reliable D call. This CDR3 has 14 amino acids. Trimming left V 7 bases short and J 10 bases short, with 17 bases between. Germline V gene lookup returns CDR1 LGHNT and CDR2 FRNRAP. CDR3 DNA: TGTGCTAGTGCGCGACTAAGCGCTGGATCACCCCTCCACTTT. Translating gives CASARLSAGSPLHF.

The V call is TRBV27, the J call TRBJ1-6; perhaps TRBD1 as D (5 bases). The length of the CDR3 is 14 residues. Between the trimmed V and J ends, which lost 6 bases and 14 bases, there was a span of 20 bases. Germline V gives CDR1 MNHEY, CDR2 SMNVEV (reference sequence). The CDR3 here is CASRGIEESGALHF. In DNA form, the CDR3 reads TGTGCCAGCAGGGGAATTGAGGAATCGGGGGCCCTCCACTTT.

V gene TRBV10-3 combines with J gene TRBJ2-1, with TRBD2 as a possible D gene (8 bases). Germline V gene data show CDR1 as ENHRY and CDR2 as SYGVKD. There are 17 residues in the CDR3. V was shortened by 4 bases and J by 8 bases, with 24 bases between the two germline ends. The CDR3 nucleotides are TGTGCCATCAGTGGAGGAACTAGCGGCATCAGGGGGGATGAGCAGTTCTTC. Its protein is CAISGGTSGIRGDEQFF.

The CDR3 coding sequence is TGTGCCAGCAACCTTTGGGGGCGGGGGCCCTCCTACGAGCAGTACTTC. Translated: CASNLWGRGPSYEQYF. The chain carries TRBV14 and TRBJ2-7; a weak D match, TRBD2 (7 bases). The CDR3 extends over 16 amino acids. Germline-derived CDR1 and CDR2 are SGHDN and FVKESK. Trimming removed 7 bases from V and 0 bases from J, with 19 bases in between.

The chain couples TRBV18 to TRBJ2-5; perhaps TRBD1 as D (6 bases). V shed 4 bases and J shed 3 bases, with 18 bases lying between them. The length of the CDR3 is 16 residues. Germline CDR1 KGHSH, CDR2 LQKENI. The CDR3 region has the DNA TGTGCCAGCTCACAGAATTTGGGACATAGCGAAGAGACCCAGTACTTC. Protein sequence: CASSQNLGHSEETQYF.

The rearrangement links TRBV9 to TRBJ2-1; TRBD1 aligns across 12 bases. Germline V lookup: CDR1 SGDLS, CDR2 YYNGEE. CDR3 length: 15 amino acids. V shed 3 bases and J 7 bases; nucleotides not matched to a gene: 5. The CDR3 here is CASSGGQGARNEQFF. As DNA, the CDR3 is TGTGCCAGCAGCGGGGGACAGGGGGCGCGGAATGAGCAGTTCTTC.

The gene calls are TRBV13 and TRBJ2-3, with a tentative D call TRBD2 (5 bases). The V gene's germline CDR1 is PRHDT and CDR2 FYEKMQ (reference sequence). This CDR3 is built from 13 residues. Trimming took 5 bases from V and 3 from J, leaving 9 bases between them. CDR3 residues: CASSPGRTDTQYF. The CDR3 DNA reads TGTGCCAGCAGCCCTGGGAGAACAGATACGCAGTATTTT.

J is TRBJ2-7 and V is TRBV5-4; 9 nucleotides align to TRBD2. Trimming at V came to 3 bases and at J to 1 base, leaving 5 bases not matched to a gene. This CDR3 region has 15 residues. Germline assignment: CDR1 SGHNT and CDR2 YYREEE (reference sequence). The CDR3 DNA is TGTGCCAGCAGCTCTAGACTAGCGGCTTCCTACGAGCAGTACTTC. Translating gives CASSSRLAASYEQYF.